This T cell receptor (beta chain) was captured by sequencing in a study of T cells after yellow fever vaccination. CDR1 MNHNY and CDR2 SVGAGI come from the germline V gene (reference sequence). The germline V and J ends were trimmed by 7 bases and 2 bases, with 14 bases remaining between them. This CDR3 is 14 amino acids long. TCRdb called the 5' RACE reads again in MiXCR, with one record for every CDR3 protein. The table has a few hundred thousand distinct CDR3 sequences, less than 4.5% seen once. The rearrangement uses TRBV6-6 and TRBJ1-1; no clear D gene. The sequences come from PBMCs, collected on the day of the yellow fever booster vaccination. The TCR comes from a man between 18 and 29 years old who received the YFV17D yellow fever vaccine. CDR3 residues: CASTPRYGNTEAFF. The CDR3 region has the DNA TGTGCCAGCACCCCCAGATATGGAAACACTGAAGCTTTCTTT.